This TCR beta chain was recovered during a study of blood T cell repertoires in COVID-19. Data came from immunoSEQ multiplex PCR; TCRdb stores just in-frame clones and leaves some out. The sample carries about 400,000 clones, about 88% recorded once. The sample was peripheral blood. The clonotype was recovered from a human donor in a cohort sampled during active COVID-19.

CDR3: CASSPGTSGLSDTQYF. The CDR3 nucleotides are TGCGCCAGCAGCCCGGGGACTAGCGGGTTGTCGGATACGCAGTATTTT. This sequence joins TRBV5-1 and TRBJ2-3, with 12 bases lining up with TRBD2. The CDR3 consists of 16 residues. V shed 4 bases and J 6 bases; nucleotides not matched to a gene: 9. Per germline, CDR1 SGHRS and CDR2 YFSETQ.